The clone carrying this TCR beta chain has just one count. Seattle patient enrollment occurred during active infection, with longitudinal follow-up thereafter. This record belongs to a study of blood T cell repertoires in COVID-19. Study details: Researchers got acute and convalescent COVID-19 samples from the United States, Italy and Spain.

Sequencing used immunoSEQ multiplex PCR; TCRdb keeps in-frame clones, though not all of them. The top ten hold 6.2% of the sample, which has under 110,000 clones, about 82% seen once. This CDR3 contains 15 residues. Per germline, CDR1 MDHEN and CDR2 SYDVKM. Trimming took 5 bases from V and 5 from J; bases not matched to a gene: 11. This chain links TRBV28 with TRBJ2-5; the match to TRBD2 covers 7 bases. The sequence was obtained from a man aged 80 or over with COVID-19, enrolled during active disease. Specimen: peripheral blood. For the CDR3, the DNA is TGTGCCAGCAGTAGAGCGGCGGGAGCGTGGGAGACCCAGTACTTC. Translated: CASSRAAGAWETQYF.